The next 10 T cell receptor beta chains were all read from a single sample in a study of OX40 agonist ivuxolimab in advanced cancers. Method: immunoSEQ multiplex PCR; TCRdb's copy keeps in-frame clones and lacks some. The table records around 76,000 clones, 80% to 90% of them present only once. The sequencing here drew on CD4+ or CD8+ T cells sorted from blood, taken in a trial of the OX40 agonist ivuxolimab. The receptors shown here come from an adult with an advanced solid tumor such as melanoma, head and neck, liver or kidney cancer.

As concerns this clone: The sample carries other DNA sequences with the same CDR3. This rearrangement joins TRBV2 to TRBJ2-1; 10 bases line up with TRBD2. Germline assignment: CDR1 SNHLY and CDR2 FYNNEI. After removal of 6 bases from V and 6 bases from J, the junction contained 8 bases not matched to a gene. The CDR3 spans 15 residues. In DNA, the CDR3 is TGTGCCAGCAGCCTAAGCGGGGGGGCCTTCAATGAGCAGTTCTTC. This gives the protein CASSLSGGAFNEQFF.

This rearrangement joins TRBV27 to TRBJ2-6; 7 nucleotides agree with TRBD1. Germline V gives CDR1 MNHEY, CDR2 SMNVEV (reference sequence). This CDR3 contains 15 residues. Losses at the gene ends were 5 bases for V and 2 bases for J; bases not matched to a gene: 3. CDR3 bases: TGTGCCAGCAGTGCCCAGGGGGCTGGGGCCAACGTCCTGACTTTC. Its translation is CASSAQGAGANVLTF.

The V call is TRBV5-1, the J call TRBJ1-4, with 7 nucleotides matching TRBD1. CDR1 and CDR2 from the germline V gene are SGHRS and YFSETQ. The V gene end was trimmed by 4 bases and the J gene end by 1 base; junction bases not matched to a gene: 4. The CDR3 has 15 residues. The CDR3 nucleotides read TGCGCCAGCAGCCTCCGACAGGGAACTAATGAAAAACTGTTTTTT. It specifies CASSLRQGTNEKLFF.

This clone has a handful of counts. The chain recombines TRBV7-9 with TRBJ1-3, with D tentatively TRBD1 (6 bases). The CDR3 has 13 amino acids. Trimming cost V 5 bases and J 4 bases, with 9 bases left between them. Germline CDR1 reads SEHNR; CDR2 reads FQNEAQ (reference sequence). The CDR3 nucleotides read TGTGCCAGCAGCCCAGGACAGGGAAACACCATATATTTT. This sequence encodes CASSPGQGNTIYF.

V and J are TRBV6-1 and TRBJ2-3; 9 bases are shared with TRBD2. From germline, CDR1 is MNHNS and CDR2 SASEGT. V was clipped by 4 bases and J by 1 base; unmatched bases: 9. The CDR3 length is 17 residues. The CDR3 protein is CASSVREGPSGTDTQYF. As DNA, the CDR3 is TGTGCCAGCAGTGTGCGGGAGGGTCCGTCTGGCACAGATACGCAGTATTTT.

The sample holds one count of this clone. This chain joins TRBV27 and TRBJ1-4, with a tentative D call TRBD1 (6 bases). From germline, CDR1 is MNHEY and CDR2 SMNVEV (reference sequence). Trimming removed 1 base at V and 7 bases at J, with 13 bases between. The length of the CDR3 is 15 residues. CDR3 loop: CASSLYRERGEKLFF. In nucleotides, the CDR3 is TGTGCCAGCAGTTTATACAGGGAAAGGGGTGAAAAACTGTTTTTT.

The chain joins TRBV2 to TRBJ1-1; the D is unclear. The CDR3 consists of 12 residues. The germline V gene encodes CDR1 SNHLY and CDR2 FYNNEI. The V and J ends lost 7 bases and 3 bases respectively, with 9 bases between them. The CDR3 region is CASMTGYTEAFF. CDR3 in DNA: TGTGCCAGCATGACGGGGTACACTGAAGCTTTCTTT.

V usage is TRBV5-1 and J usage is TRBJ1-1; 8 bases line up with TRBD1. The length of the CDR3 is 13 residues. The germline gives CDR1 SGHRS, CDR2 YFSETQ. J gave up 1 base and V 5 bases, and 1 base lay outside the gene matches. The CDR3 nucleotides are TGCGCCAGCAGAGGACAGGGGAACACTGAAGCTTTCTTT. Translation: CASRGQGNTEAFF.

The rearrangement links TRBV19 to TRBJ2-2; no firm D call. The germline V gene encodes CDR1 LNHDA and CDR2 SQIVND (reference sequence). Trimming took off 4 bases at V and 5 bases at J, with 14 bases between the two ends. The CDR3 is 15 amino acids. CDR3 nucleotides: TGTGCCAGTAGTAAGGTAGCAGGAAGGACCGGGGAGCTGTTTTTT. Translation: CASSKVAGRTGELFF.

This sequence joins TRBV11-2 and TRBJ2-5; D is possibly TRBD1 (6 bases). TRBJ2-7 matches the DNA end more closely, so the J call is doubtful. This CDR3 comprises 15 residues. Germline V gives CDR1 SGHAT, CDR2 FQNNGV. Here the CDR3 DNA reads TGTGCCAGCAGCCCCCGACCTCGGACAGCTATCGAGCAGTACTTC. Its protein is CASSPRPRTAIEQYF.